This T cell receptor beta chain was captured in a study of T cells in Graves' hyperthyroidism and ophthalmopathy. Amplification of TCR beta CDR3 regions used RNA as the template. The TCR CDR3 first-round RT-PCR relied on the HTBI primer set. MiXCR was run by TCRdb on the multiplex PCR reads, yielding one entry per CDR3 protein. Among about 600,000 distinct CDR3 sequences listed, approximately 16% were seen once. V was trimmed by 6 bases and J by 1 base, leaving 10 bases between them. The CDR3 loop spans 14 amino acids. Germline CDR1 is SNHLY and CDR2 is FYNNEI. At least ten counts were recorded for this clonotype. The antigen is unknown. Study results and limitations: The authors' 13 V-J model separated ophthalmopathy from stable hyperthyroidism. The blood repertoire included most of the expanded thyroid clonotypes above 0.001.

Input material: blood. The rearrangement joins TRBV2 to TRBJ2-1, with D tentatively TRBD2 (5 bases). The TCR comes from a woman aged 40 to 49 with Graves' ophthalmopathy. This CDR3 reads CASRGSGSYNEQFF. CDR3 in DNA: TGTGCCAGCAGGGGCTCGGGATCCTACAATGAGCAGTTCTTC. The complete variable domain, with remaining parts taken from reference TRBV2 and TRBJ2-1, reads EPEVTQTPSHQVTQMGQEVILRCVPISNHLYFYWYRQILGQKVEFLVSFYNNEISEKSEIFDDQFSVERPDGSNFTLKIRSTKLEDSAMYFCASRGSGSYNEQFFGPGTRLTVL.